The source of this TCR beta chain is a study of cytomegalovirus exposure and HLA in healthy donors. For the study at large: The same platform used for the 650 to 850 first-cohort repertoires was also used for the roughly 120 validation repertoires, as a later analysis reported.

The V gene's germline CDR1 is MGHRA and CDR2 YSYEKL. The CDR3 has 16 residues. Trimming removed 1 base from V and 1 base from J; junction bases left unmatched: 5. Profiled with immunoSEQ multiplex PCR; TCRdb holds only in-frame clones, not every one. The data hold over 85,000 clones, with approximately 81% observed a single time. Sample: PBMCs. The source of this sequence is a woman aged 18-29 years in good health and CMV-seropositive. The chain has TRBV4-1 and TRBJ2-7; 9 bases fit TRBD1. The CDR3 loop is CASSQAFGTGSYEQYF. In nucleotides, the CDR3 is TGCGCCAGCAGCCAAGCTTTCGGGACAGGGTCCTACGAGCAGTACTTC.